What follows are 23 T cell receptor beta chains derived from one specimen sequenced in a study of cytomegalovirus exposure and HLA in healthy donors (dated by TCRdb to between 2016 and 2019). Libraries were built with the immunoSEQ multiplex PCR assay. A mixture of 60 forward primers for TCR Vbeta segments and 13 reverse primers for TCR Jbeta segments was used in the multiplex PCR. The clones in this table, taken by TCRdb from immuneACCESS, are in-frame only. Not every clone is retained; where verified, under half of the shortfall comes from an unresolved V gene, and the cause of the rest is unknown. Counted in this sample were fewer than 100,000 clones; roughly four fifths of them appeared once. Of the sample, roughly 7.1% falls within the top ten clones. Sequenced sample: PBMCs. The source is a female donor in good health and CMV-seronegative.

This clone was observed a handful of times. The chain employs TRBV2 and TRBJ1-2, with a tentative D call TRBD1 (6 bases). The CDR3 is 15 amino acids. Deletions cut 6 bases from V and 0 bases from J, with 14 bases between. CDR1 and CDR2 (germline): SNHLY, FYNNEI. Here the CDR3 DNA reads TGTGCCAGCAGAGCTGGACAGAACTCTAACTATGGCTACACCTTC. The encoded protein is CASRAGQNSNYGYTF.

The chain couples TRBV4-3 to TRBJ2-1, with 10 bases identical to TRBD2. The trim removed 3 bases at V and 5 bases at J, leaving 4 bases unmatched. The length of the CDR3 is 15 residues. Germline CDR1 and CDR2: LGHNA and YSLEER. This chain's CDR3 is CASSHLAGANNEQFF. The CDR3, as DNA: TGCGCCAGCAGCCACCTAGCGGGAGCAAACAATGAGCAGTTCTTC.

The chain employs TRBV6-5 and TRBJ2-1, with 11 bases matching TRBD2. The CDR3 spans 15 residues. Germline-derived CDR1 and CDR2 are MNHEY and SVGAGI. Germline trimming cut 0 bases from V and 6 bases from J; bases unmatched to any gene: 1. CDR3 residues: CASSYSSGRANEQFF. The CDR3 coding sequence is TGTGCCAGCAGTTACTCTAGCGGGAGGGCCAATGAGCAGTTCTTC.

The count of this clone is one. This chain uses TRBV7-9 with TRBJ1-4; D is unresolved. Trimming cost V 7 bases and J 0 bases, with 12 bases left between them. The germline V gene encodes CDR1 SEHNR and CDR2 FQNEAQ (reference sequence). The CDR3 has 15 residues. CDR3 sequence (DNA): TGTGCCAGCATCCCCCCGGACTCAACTAATGAAAAACTGTTTTTT. Translated: CASIPPDSTNEKLFF.

The chain has TRBV5-1 and TRBJ1-3, with 8 nucleotides matching TRBD1. Germline CDR1 and CDR2: SGHRS and YFSETQ. V dropped 0 bases and J dropped 8; count of bases not matched to a gene: 10. The CDR3 is 16 amino acids. The CDR3 loop is CASSLAVTGDADTIYF. In DNA, the CDR3 is TGCGCCAGCAGCTTGGCCGTGACAGGGGACGCGGACACCATATATTTT.

V usage is TRBV5-1 and J usage is TRBJ2-5; a weak D match, TRBD2 (6 bases). Germline V CDR1 and CDR2: SGHRS, YFSETQ. This CDR3 has 18 amino acids. Trimming removed 0 bases at V and 4 bases at J, with 22 bases between. CDR3 loop: CASSLGGGLPRAGETQYF. Written as DNA, the CDR3 is TGCGCCAGCAGCTTGGGAGGAGGGCTCCCCAGAGCGGGAGAGACCCAGTACTTC.

The V and J genes are TRBV27 and TRBJ2-5; 8 bases map to TRBD2. The DNA end lines up better with TRBJ2-7; the J call may be wrong. Per germline, CDR1 MNHEY and CDR2 SMNVEV (reference sequence). The CDR3 has 16 amino acids. CDR3 in DNA: TGTGCCAGCAGTTCCGTCGCGGGGGGCTACTCCTACGAGCAGTACTTC. It yields the protein CASSSVAGGYSYEQYF.

This chain uses TRBV9 with TRBJ2-2; 8 nucleotides match TRBD2. Germline values: CDR1 SGDLS, CDR2 YYNGEE. The V and J ends lost 3 bases and 0 bases, in that order; junction bases with no gene match: 10. This CDR3 has 18 residues. The CDR3 nucleotides are TGTGCCAGCAGCGCGCCCCTTCGGGGACTAGCGAACACCGGGGAGCTGTTTTTT. It yields the protein CASSAPLRGLANTGELFF.

This rearrangement joins TRBV27 to TRBJ1-6, with no clear D. V was shortened by 7 bases and J by 3 bases, with 19 bases between the two germline ends. The CDR3 spans 17 residues. Germline V CDR1 and CDR2: MNHEY, SMNVEV (reference sequence). CDR3 bases: TGTGCCAGCACCCCGAACACCGCCTTTGACTATAATTCACCCCTCCACTTT. This gives the protein CASTPNTAFDYNSPLHF.

The V gene is TRBV7-9, the J gene TRBJ2-6, with D unresolved. The CDR3 has 15 amino acids. V dropped 6 bases and J dropped 4 bases, with 13 bases sitting between them. Per germline, CDR1 SEHNR and CDR2 FQNEAQ (reference sequence). The CDR3 DNA sequence: TGTGCCAGCAGACCTGTACCACACGGGGCCAACGTCCTGACTTTC. It codes for CASRPVPHGANVLTF.

The chain employs TRBV7-9 and TRBJ1-1; 8 bases align to TRBD1. V was pared by 2 bases and J by 0 bases, with 2 bases of the junction left unmatched. CDR1 and CDR2 from the germline V gene are SEHNR and FQNEAQ (reference sequence). This CDR3 comprises 15 residues. The chain's CDR3 is CASSLRQGMNTEAFF. Here the CDR3 DNA reads TGTGCCAGCAGCTTAAGACAGGGGATGAACACTGAAGCTTTCTTT.

The CDR3: CASGQTDTAYEQYF. As DNA, the CDR3 is TGTGCCAGCGGACAGACAGATACAGCCTACGAGCAGTACTTC. The V gene is TRBV7-9, the J gene TRBJ2-7; D may be TRBD1 (6 bases). V was shortened by 8 bases and J by 2 bases, with 16 bases between the two germline ends. The CDR3 covers 14 residues. CDR1 SEHNR and CDR2 FQNEAQ come from the germline V gene (reference sequence).

As for this clone: One end of the junction varies from germline; a read error may be responsible. The rearrangement links TRBV6-4 to TRBJ2-3; 8 nucleotides line up with TRBD2. There are 15 residues in the CDR3. CDR1 and CDR2 (germline): MRHNA, SNTAGT. The CDR3 here is CAGSVRGGETDTQYF. CDR3 DNA: TGTGCCGGCAGTGTCCGGGGGGGCGAGACAGATACGCAGTATTTT.

This clone was seen more than once but under ten times. The rearrangement joins TRBV6-5 to TRBJ2-3, with no clear D. The CDR3 is 11 residues long. Germline V gene lookup returns CDR1 MNHEY and CDR2 SVGAGI. The germline V and J ends were trimmed by 7 bases and 4 bases, with 6 bases remaining between them. The CDR3 nucleotides are TGTGCCAGCACACTTTCAGATACGCAGTATTTT. Translating it yields CASTLSDTQYF.

This sequence joins TRBV5-6 and TRBJ1-2; possible D gene TRBD1, 5 bases. The CDR3 contains 14 residues. Per the germline V gene, CDR1 is SGHDT and CDR2 is YYEEEE. Between the trimmed V and J ends, which lost 2 bases and 7 bases, there was a span of 15 bases. CDR3 sequence (DNA): TGTGCCAGCAGCTTTGGAAGGGGAATGGCTGGCTACACCTTC. Translating it yields CASSFGRGMAGYTF.

V gene TRBV7-2 combines with J gene TRBJ2-7; 9 bases line up with TRBD1. The CDR3 has 14 amino acids. Germline loops: CDR1 SGHTA, CDR2 FQGNSA. V lost 5 bases, J lost 1 base, and 3 bases stayed unmatched. The CDR3 sequence: CASSTGQGSYEQYF. The CDR3 DNA reads as TGTGCCAGCAGCACCGGACAGGGGTCCTACGAGCAGTACTTC. The full variable domain, rest sourced from reference TRBV7-2 and TRBJ2-7, is GAGVSQSPSNKVTEKGKDVELRCDPISGHTALYWYRQSLGQGLEFLIYFQGNSAPDKSGLPSDRFSAERTGGSVSTLTIQRTQQEDSAVYLCASSTGQGSYEQYFGPGTRLTVT.

V gene TRBV27 combines with J gene TRBJ2-3; 14 nucleotides align to TRBD2. The junction had 1 base not matched to a gene; V was cut back by 0 bases and J by 5 bases. The CDR3 is 16 amino acids. From germline, CDR1 is MNHEY and CDR2 SMNVEV (reference sequence). The CDR3 DNA follows: TGTGCCAGCAGTTTATCGACTAGCGGGGGGGAAGATACGCAGTATTTT. Residues: CASSLSTSGGEDTQYF.

Turning to this clone: The junction shows a germline mismatch at one end, possibly a read error. J is TRBJ1-5 and V is TRBV2; TRBD1 aligns across 11 bases. Germline assignment: CDR1 SNHLY and CDR2 FYNNEI. This CDR3 is built from 15 residues. CDR3: CASREGTGGRQPQHF. As DNA, the CDR3 is TGTGCCAGCAGAGAAGGGACAGGGGGACGACAGCCCCAGCATTTT.

V gene TRBV4-1 combines with J gene TRBJ1-4, with 8 bases fitting TRBD1. V lost 3 bases, J lost 5 bases, and 5 bases stayed unmatched. CDR1 and CDR2 from the germline V gene are MGHRA and YSYEKL. The CDR3 spans 15 residues. CDR3 DNA sequence: TGCGCCAGCAGCCACAGGACAGGGCCAAATGAAAAACTGTTTTTT. Protein sequence: CASSHRTGPNEKLFF.

This sequence joins TRBV6-5 and TRBJ2-1; 10 bases fit TRBD2. The CDR3 loop spans 16 amino acids. Germline values: CDR1 MNHEY, CDR2 SVGAGI. J was trimmed by 5 bases and V by 4 bases; bases with no gene match: 8. The CDR3: CASSSASGGPNNEQFF. The CDR3 DNA sequence: TGTGCCAGCAGTTCGGCTAGCGGGGGACCCAACAATGAGCAGTTCTTC.

The chain has TRBV29-1 and TRBJ1-1, with D uncertain. The CDR3 is 13 amino acids. The germline V gene has CDR1 SQVTM and CDR2 ANQGSEA. V was trimmed by 4 bases and J by 4 bases, leaving 13 bases between them. The CDR3 sequence is CSVGGLVGTEAFF. CDR3 bases: TGCAGCGTTGGAGGGTTGGTAGGCACTGAAGCTTTCTTT. The complete variable domain, with remaining parts taken from reference TRBV29-1 and TRBJ1-1, reads SAVISQKPSRDICQRGTSLTIQCQVDSQVTMMFWYRQQPGQSLTLIATANQGSEATYESGFVIDKFPISRPNLTFSTLTVSNMSPEDSSIYLCSVGGLVGTEAFFGQGTRLTVV.

This clone has more than one count but fewer than ten. The J gene is TRBJ1-1, the V gene TRBV6-5; D gene ambiguous. CDR1 and CDR2 (germline): MNHEY, SVGAGI. V was trimmed by 6 bases and J by 6 bases, leaving 11 bases between them. This CDR3 contains 12 residues. CDR3 nucleotides: TGTGCCAGCAGAGGACTGGGCGCTGAAGCTTTCTTT. Its protein is CASRGLGAEAFF.

The rearrangement joins TRBV5-8 to TRBJ2-7; 7 bases are shared with TRBD1. Germline values: CDR1 SGHTS, CDR2 YDEGEE. The CDR3 is 15 amino acids. V was clipped by 1 base and J by 7 bases; unmatched bases: 11. The DNA of the CDR3 is TGTGCCAGCAGCTTGACCGGGACAGTCAGGAGGGAGCAGTACTTC. Its translation is CASSLTGTVRREQYF.